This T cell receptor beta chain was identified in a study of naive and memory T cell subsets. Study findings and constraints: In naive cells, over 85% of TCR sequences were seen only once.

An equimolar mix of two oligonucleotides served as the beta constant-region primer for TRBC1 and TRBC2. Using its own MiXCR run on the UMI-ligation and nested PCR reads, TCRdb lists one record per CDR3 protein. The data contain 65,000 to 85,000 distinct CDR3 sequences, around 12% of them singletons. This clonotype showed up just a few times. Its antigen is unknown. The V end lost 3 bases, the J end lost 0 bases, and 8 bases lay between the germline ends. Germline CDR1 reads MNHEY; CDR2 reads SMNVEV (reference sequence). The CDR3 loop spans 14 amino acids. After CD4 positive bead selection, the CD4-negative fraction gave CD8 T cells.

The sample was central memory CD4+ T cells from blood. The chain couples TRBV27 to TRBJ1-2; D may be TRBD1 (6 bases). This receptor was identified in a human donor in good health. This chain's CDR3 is CASSFQGTNYGYTF. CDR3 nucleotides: TGTGCCAGCAGTTTCCAGGGGACTAACTATGGCTACACCTTC.